What follows are 16 T cell receptor beta chains derived from one specimen sequenced in a study of cytomegalovirus exposure and HLA in healthy donors. Data came from immunoSEQ multiplex PCR; TCRdb stores just in-frame clones and leaves some out. In the table there are about 360,000 clones, 86% of which are singletons. The sample comprised PBMCs. These receptors originate from a young woman in good health and CMV-seronegative.

V usage is TRBV27 and J usage is TRBJ1-5, with a possible D match to TRBD1 (5 bases). The germline V gene encodes CDR1 MNHEY and CDR2 SMNVEV (reference sequence). Trimming cost V 8 bases and J 1 base, with 18 bases left between them. CDR3 length: 16 residues. The CDR3 loop reads CASRGEGVASNQPQHF. In DNA form, the CDR3 reads TGTGCCAGCCGGGGGGAGGGAGTTGCGAGCAATCAGCCCCAGCATTTT.

The rearrangement joins TRBV25-1 to TRBJ2-2; 9 nucleotides line up with TRBD1. Germline CDR1 MGHDK, CDR2 SYGVNS. There are 15 residues in the CDR3. The trim removed 7 bases at V and 5 bases at J, leaving 8 bases unmatched. CDR3 residues: CASKNGQGWTGELFF. The CDR3, as DNA: TGTGCCAGCAAGAACGGACAGGGGTGGACCGGGGAGCTGTTTTTT.

The chain employs TRBV13 and TRBJ1-1; D uncertain. Germline lookup yields CDR1 PRHDT and CDR2 FYEKMQ (reference sequence). Trimming pared 5 bases from V and 3 bases from J, leaving 7 bases between. This CDR3 is 12 amino acids long. CDR3 DNA sequence: TGTGCCAGCAGCCGAGGTTACACTGAAGCTTTCTTT. This translates into CASSRGYTEAFF. Using reference TRBV13 and TRBJ1-1 for the parts outside the CDR3, the full variable domain is AAGVIQSPRHLIKEKRETATLKCYPIPRHDTVYWYQQGPGQDPQFLISFYEKMQSDKGSIPDRFSAQQFSDYHSELNMSSLELGDSALYFCASSRGYTEAFFGQGTRLTVV.

The chain links TRBV5-5 to TRBJ2-7; 7 nucleotides align to TRBD2. The CDR3 has 14 residues. V lost 4 bases, J lost 4 bases, and 8 bases stayed unmatched. Germline CDR1 is SGHKS and CDR2 is YYEKEE (reference sequence). CDR3 residues: CASSPPGGGYEQYF. The CDR3, as DNA: TGTGCCAGCAGCCCTCCCGGGGGAGGGTACGAGCAGTACTTC.

V and J are TRBV9 and TRBJ2-1; D may be TRBD1 (7 bases). CDR1 and CDR2 from the germline V gene are SGDLS and YYNGEE. CDR3 length: 15 amino acids. Trimming removed 3 bases at V and 6 bases at J, with 16 bases between. The CDR3 nucleotides read TGTGCCAGCAGCGGTGCGGGACAGACTATCAATGAGCAGTTCTTC. It yields the protein CASSGAGQTINEQFF. Full variable domain (rest looked up from reference TRBV9 and TRBJ2-1): DSGVTQTPKHLITATGQRVTLRCSPRSGDLSVYWYQQSLDQGLQFLIQYYNGEERAKGNILERFSAQQFPDLHSELNLSSLELGDSALYFCASSGAGQTINEQFFGPGTRLTVL.

This rearrangement joins TRBV11-1 to TRBJ1-1, with D unclear. Trimming cost V 3 bases and J 0 bases, with 5 bases left between them. The germline V gene has CDR1 SGHAT and CDR2 FQDESV (reference sequence). The CDR3 extends over 13 amino acids. This CDR3 reads CASSLSLNTEAFF. For the CDR3, the DNA is TGTGCCAGCAGCTTGAGTCTGAACACTGAAGCTTTCTTT.

The chain couples TRBV7-2 to TRBJ1-2; possible D gene TRBD1, 5 bases. The CDR3 spans 16 residues. Germline V gives CDR1 SGHTA, CDR2 FQGNSA. V was clipped by 1 base and J by 1 base, with 13 bases between them. CDR3 loop: CASSLELTALNYGYTF. The CDR3 DNA sequence: TGTGCCAGCAGCTTAGAGTTGACAGCTCTTAACTATGGCTACACCTTC.

The chain carries TRBV2 and TRBJ2-1; D is ambiguous. Germline CDR1 and CDR2: SNHLY and FYNNEI. V was pared by 5 bases and J by 10 bases, with 15 bases between. The CDR3 sequence is 13 residues long. Written as DNA, the CDR3 is TGTGCCAGCAGTATCCAGCTAGGAGTAGAGCAGTTCTTC. Amino acid sequence: CASSIQLGVEQFF.

This sequence joins TRBV25-1 and TRBJ2-5; TRBD1 agrees at 8 bases. The CDR3 totals 17 residues. Germline loops: CDR1 MGHDK, CDR2 SYGVNS. The ends lost 7 bases at V and 2 bases at J; junction bases unmatched: 15. CDR3 coding DNA: TGTGCCAGCAATAGAGGGACAGGTTTAGTCTCTCAAGAGACCCAGTACTTC. Protein sequence: CASNRGTGLVSQETQYF.

This chain uses TRBV30 with TRBJ1-2, with D possibly matching TRBD1 (5 bases). Trimming cost V 2 bases and J 1 base, with 17 bases left between them. The CDR3 loop spans 16 amino acids. Per the germline V gene, CDR1 is GTSNPN and CDR2 is SVGIG (reference sequence). As DNA, the CDR3 is TGTGCCTGGAGTCTATCCCTCGGAGGGGTTAACTATGGCTACACCTTC. Its translation: CAWSLSLGGVNYGYTF.

V usage is TRBV7-2 and J usage is TRBJ1-5, with 8 positions matching TRBD1. After removal of 5 bases from V and 7 bases from J, the junction contained 4 bases not matched to a gene. This CDR3 is built from 13 residues. Germline V lookup: CDR1 SGHTA, CDR2 FQGNSA. The CDR3 bases are TGTGCCAGCAGCGCCGGACAGGGCCAGCCCCAGCATTTT. This sequence encodes CASSAGQGQPQHF.

The chain joins TRBV28 to TRBJ2-1; TRBD1 matches at 9 bases. The V segment lost 6 bases and the J segment 5 bases; nucleotides outside the gene matches: 11. The length of the CDR3 is 16 residues. Germline V lookup: CDR1 MDHEN, CDR2 SYDVKM. CDR3 in DNA: TGTGCCAGCAGGCCTGGTACAGGGGGCTGGCACAATGAGCAGTTCTTC. Translating it yields CASRPGTGGWHNEQFF.

CDR3 DNA sequence: TGTGCCAGCAGTCCTCCGACAGGGGAGGGGCAGCCCCAGCATTTT. Residues: CASSPPTGEGQPQHF. The J gene is TRBJ1-5, the V gene TRBV28; 8 bases fit TRBD1. Germline V gene lookup returns CDR1 MDHEN and CDR2 SYDVKM. The CDR3 has 15 amino acids. The V segment lost 5 bases and the J segment 7 bases; nucleotides outside the gene matches: 10. Drawing the rest from reference TRBV28 and TRBJ1-5, the complete variable domain is DVKVTQSSRYLVKRTGEKVFLECVQDMDHENMFWYRQDPGLGLRLIYFSYDVKMKEKGDIPEGYSVSREKKERFSLILESASTNQTSMYLCASSPPTGEGQPQHFGDGTRLSIL.

The count of this clone is one. CDR3 sequence: CASSATDRVYTEAFF. The CDR3 DNA is TGTGCCAGCAGCGCCACCGACAGGGTTTACACTGAAGCTTTCTTT. The genes are TRBV13 and TRBJ1-1, with 7 bases matching TRBD1. CDR3 length: 15 residues. The germline gives CDR1 PRHDT, CDR2 FYEKMQ (reference sequence). After removal of 5 bases from V and 3 bases from J, the junction contained 9 bases not matched to a gene.

The chain joins TRBV7-3 to TRBJ2-2; D is perhaps TRBD2 (5 bases). The CDR3 extends over 16 amino acids. Germline loops: CDR1 SGHTA, CDR2 FQGTGA. V was cut by 5 bases and J by 8 bases, with 21 bases left in between. CDR3 bases: TGTGCCAGCAGCCCGAGTGGCGGGTGGTCGTCGGGGGAGCTGTTTTTT. The encoded protein is CASSPSGGWSSGELFF. Variable domain in full (rest from reference TRBV7-3 and TRBJ2-2): GAGVSQTPSNKVTEKGKYVELRCDPISGHTALYWYRQSLGQGPEFLIYFQGTGAADDSGLPNDRFFAVRPEGSVSTLKIQRTERGDSAVYLCASSPSGGWSSGELFFGEGSRLTVL.

The V gene is TRBV5-1, the J gene TRBJ2-2; the match to TRBD2 covers 11 bases. The CDR3 covers 18 residues. V lost 0 bases, J lost 4 bases, and 8 bases stayed unmatched. The V gene's germline CDR1 is SGHRS and CDR2 YFSETQ. The CDR3 reads CASSLGSGRAHGTGELFF. The CDR3 region has the DNA TGCGCCAGCAGCTTGGGTAGCGGGAGGGCCCACGGCACCGGGGAGCTGTTTTTT. The full variable domain, rest sourced from reference TRBV5-1 and TRBJ2-2, is KAGVTQTPRYLIKTRGQQVTLSCSPISGHRSVSWYQQTPGQGLQFLFEYFSETQRNKGNFPGRFSGRQFSNSRSEMNVSTLELGDSALYLCASSLGSGRAHGTGELFFGEGSRLTVL.